This T cell receptor (beta chain) derives from a study of blood T cell repertoires in COVID-19. Study background: From the United States, Italy and Spain came samples of acute and convalescent COVID-19. T cells, B-cell-depleted T cells, or PBMCs provided the cDNA or gDNA that served as material.

V was clipped by 0 bases and J by 7 bases, with 10 bases between them. The CDR3 is 14 amino acids. Germline loops: CDR1 SGHNT, CDR2 YYREEE (reference sequence). Study processing details: Estimation of nucleated cell counts relied on the amplification of reference gene primers. Profiled with immunoSEQ multiplex PCR; TCRdb holds only in-frame clones, not every one. V, J and clone size are taken as reported in that table, and D and trimming were inferred from the DNA itself. The sample gives approximately 80,000 clones, around 83% of which show up once; more than 2% is in the top ten. The clonotype was recovered from a woman in her 70s with acute or convalescent COVID-19. The sample consisted of peripheral blood. The J gene is TRBJ1-4, the V gene TRBV5-4, with D hard to call. As DNA, the CDR3 is TGTGCCAGCAGCTTGGACATGGGGAGTGAAAAACTGTTTTTT. Protein product: CASSLDMGSEKLFF.